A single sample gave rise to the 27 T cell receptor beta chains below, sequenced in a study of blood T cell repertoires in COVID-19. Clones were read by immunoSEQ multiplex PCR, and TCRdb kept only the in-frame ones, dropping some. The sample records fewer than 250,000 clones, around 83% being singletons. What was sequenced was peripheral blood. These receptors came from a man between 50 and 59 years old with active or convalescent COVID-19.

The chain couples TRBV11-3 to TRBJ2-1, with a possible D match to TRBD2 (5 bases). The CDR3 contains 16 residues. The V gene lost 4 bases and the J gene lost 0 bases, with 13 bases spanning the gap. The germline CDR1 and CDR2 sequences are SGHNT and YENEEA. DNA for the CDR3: TGTGCCAGCAGCTCGCCGGGGTCGAGCTCCTACAATGAGCAGTTCTTC. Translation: CASSSPGSSSYNEQFF.

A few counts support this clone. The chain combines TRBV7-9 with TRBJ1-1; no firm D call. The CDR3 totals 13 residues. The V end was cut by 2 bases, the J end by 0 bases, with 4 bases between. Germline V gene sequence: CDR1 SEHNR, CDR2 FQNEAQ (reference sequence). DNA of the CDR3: TGTGCCAGCAGCTTATACATGAACACTGAAGCTTTCTTT. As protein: CASSLYMNTEAFF.

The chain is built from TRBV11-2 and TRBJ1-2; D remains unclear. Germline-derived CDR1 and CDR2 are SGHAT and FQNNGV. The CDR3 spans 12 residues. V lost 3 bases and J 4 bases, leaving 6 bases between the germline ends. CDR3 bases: TGTGCCAGCAGCTTTAGGAGCTATGGCTACACCTTC. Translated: CASSFRSYGYTF.

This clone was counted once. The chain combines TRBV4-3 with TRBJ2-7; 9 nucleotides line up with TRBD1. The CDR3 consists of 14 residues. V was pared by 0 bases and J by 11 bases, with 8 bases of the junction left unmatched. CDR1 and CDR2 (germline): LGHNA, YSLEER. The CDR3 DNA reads TGCGCCAGCAGCCAAGATCTGGGACAGGGAGCGGAGTACTTC. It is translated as CASSQDLGQGAEYF.

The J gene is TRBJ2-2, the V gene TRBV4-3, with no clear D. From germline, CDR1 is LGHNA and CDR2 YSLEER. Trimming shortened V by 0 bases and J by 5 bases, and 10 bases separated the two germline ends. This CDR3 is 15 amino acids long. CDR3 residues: CASSQDRTFTGELFF. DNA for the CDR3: TGCGCCAGCAGCCAAGACAGAACATTTACCGGGGAGCTGTTTTTT.

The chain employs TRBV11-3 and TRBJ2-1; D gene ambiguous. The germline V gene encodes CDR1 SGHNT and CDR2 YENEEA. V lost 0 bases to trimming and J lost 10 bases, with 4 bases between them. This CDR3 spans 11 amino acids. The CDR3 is CASSLDKEQFF. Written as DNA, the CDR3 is TGTGCCAGCAGCTTAGATAAAGAGCAGTTCTTC.

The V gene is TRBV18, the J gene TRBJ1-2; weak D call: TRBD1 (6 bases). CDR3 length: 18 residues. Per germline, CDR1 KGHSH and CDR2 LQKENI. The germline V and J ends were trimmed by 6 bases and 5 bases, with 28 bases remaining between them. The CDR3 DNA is TGTGCCAGCTCCTACAGCTTGAAGGACAGCCCGGGCGAATATGGCTACACCTTC. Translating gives CASSYSLKDSPGEYGYTF.

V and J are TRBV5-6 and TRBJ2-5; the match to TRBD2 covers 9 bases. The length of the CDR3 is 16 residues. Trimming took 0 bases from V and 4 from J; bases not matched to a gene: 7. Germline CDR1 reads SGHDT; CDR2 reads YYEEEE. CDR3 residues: CASSLVGREGRETQYF. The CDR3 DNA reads TGTGCCAGCAGCTTGGTAGGGCGGGAGGGCAGAGAGACCCAGTACTTC. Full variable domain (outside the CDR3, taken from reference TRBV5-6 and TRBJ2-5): DAGVTQSPTHLIKTRGQQVTLRCSPKSGHDTVSWYQQALGQGPQFIFQYYEEEERQRGNFPDRFSGHQFPNYSSELNVNALLLGDSALYLCASSLVGREGRETQYFGPGTRLLVL.

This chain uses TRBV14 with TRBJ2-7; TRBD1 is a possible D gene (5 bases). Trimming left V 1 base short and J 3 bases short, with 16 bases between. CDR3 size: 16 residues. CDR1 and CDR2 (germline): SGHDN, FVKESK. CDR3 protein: CASSQGRSGAGYEQYF. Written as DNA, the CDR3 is TGTGCCAGCAGCCAAGGAAGGTCTGGGGCTGGCTACGAGCAGTACTTC.

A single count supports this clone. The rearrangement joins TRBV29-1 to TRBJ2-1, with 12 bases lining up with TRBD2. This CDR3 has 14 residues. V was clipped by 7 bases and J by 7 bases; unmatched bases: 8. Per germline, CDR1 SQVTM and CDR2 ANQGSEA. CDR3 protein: CSASSGGAGNEQFF. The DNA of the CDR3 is TGCAGCGCCTCTAGCGGGGGGGCGGGGAATGAGCAGTTCTTC.

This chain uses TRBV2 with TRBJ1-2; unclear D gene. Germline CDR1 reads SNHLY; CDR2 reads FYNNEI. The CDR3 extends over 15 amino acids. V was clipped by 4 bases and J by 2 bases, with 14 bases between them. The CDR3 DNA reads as TGTGCCAGCAGTGTGGAAACAGCGGAGAACTATGGCTACACCTTC. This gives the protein CASSVETAENYGYTF. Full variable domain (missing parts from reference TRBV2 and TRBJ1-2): EPEVTQTPSHQVTQMGQEVILRCVPISNHLYFYWYRQILGQKVEFLVSFYNNEISEKSEIFDDQFSVERPDGSNFTLKIRSTKLEDSAMYFCASSVETAENYGYTFGSGTRLTVV.

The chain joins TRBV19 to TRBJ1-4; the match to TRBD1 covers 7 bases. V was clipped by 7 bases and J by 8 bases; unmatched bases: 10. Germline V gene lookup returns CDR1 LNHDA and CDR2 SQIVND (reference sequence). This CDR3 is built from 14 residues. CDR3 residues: CASNLQGWNEKLFF. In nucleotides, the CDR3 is TGTGCCAGTAACCTACAGGGGTGGAACGAAAAACTGTTTTTT.

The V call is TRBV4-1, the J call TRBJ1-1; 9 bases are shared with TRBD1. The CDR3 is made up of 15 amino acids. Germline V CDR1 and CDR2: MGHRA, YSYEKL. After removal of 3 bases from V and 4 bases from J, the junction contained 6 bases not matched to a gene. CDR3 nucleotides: TGCGCCAGCAGCCAGGGGGACAGGGAGGTCACTGAAGCTTTCTTT. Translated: CASSQGDREVTEAFF.

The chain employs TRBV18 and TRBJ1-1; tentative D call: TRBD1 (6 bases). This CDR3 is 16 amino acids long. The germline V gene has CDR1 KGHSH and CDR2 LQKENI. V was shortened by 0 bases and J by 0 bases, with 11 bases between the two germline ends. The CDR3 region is CASSPPGGAMNTEAFF. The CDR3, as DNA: TGTGCCAGCTCACCACCAGGGGGGGCGATGAACACTGAAGCTTTCTTT.

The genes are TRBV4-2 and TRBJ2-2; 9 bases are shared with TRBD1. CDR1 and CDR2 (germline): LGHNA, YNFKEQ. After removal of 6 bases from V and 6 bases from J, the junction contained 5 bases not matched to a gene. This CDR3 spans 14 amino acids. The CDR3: CASRPDRGAGELFF. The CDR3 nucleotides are TGTGCCAGCAGACCCGACAGGGGGGCCGGGGAGCTGTTTTTT.

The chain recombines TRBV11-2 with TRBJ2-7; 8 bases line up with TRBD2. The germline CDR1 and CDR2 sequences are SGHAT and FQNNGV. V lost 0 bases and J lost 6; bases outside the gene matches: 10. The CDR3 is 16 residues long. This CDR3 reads CASSLEWSSGTFEQYF. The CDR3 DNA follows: TGTGCCAGCAGCTTAGAATGGAGTAGCGGGACATTCGAGCAGTACTTC.

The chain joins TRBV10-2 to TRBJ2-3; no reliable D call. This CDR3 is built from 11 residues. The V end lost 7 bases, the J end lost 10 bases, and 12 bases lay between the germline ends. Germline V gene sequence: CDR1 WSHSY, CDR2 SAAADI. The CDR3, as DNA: TGCGCCAGCACGGGTCCATCGGCGCAGTATTTT. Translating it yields CASTGPSAQYF.

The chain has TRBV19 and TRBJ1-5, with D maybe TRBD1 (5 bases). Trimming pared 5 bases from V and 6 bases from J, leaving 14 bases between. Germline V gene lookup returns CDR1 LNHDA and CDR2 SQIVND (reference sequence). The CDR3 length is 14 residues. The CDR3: CASSPQGRFQPQHF. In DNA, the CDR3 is TGTGCCAGTAGTCCCCAGGGCAGGTTTCAGCCCCAGCATTTT.

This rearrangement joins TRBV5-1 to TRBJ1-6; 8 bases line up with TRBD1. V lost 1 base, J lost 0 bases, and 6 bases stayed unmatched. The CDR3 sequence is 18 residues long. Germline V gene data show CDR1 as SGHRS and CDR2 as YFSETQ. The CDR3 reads CASSLQAGGASYNSPLHF. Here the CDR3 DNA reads TGCGCCAGCAGCTTGCAGGCAGGGGGCGCCTCCTATAATTCACCCCTCCACTTT.

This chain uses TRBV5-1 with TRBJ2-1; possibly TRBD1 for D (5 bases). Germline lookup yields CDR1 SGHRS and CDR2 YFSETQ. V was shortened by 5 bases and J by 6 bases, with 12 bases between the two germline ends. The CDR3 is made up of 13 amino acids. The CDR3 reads CASSLGVPNEQFF. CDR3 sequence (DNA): TGCGCCAGCAGTCTAGGGGTACCCAATGAGCAGTTCTTC.

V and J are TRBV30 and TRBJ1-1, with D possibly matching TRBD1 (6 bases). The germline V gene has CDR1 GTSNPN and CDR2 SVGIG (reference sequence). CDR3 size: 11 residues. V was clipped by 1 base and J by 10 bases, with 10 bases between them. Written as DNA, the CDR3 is TGTGCCTGGAGTGAGACAGGTGGAGCTTTCTTT. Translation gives CAWSETGGAFF.

The CDR3 reads CASSPGAGGGETQYF. In DNA, the CDR3 is TGTGCCAGCTCACCAGGAGCGGGAGGAGGAGAGACCCAGTACTTC. J is TRBJ2-5 and V is TRBV18; 9 nucleotides align to TRBD2. This CDR3 contains 15 residues. The V segment lost 2 bases and the J segment 4 bases; nucleotides outside the gene matches: 5. Germline CDR1 reads KGHSH; CDR2 reads LQKENI.

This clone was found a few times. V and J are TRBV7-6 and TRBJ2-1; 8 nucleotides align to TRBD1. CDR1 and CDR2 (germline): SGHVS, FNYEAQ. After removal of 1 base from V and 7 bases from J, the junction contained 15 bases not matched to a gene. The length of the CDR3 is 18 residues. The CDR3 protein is CASSLGDSVGTGQNEQFF. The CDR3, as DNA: TGTGCCAGCAGCTTAGGGGATAGCGTAGGGACAGGTCAGAATGAGCAGTTCTTC. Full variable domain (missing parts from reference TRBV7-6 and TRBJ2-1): GAGVSQSPRYKVTKRGQDVALRCDPISGHVSLYWYRQALGQGPEFLTYFNYEAQQDKSGLPNDRFSAERPEGSISTLTIQRTEQRDSAMYRCASSLGDSVGTGQNEQFFGPGTRLTVL.

The CDR3 region has the DNA TGTGCCAGCAGTTTTGGGAGGGATCGCACAGATACGCAGTATTTT. Residues: CASSFGRDRTDTQYF. The chain carries TRBV28 and TRBJ2-3; the match to TRBD2 covers 7 bases. The CDR3 length is 15 residues. Unmatched junction bases numbered 4, after V lost 3 bases and J lost 1 base. Germline loops: CDR1 MDHEN, CDR2 SYDVKM.

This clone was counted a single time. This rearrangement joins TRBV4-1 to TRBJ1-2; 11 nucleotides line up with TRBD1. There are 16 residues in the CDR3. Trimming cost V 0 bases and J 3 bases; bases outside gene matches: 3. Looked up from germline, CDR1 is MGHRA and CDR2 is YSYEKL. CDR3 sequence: CASSQEWTGGYYGYTF. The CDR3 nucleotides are TGCGCCAGCAGCCAAGAATGGACAGGGGGCTACTATGGCTACACCTTC.

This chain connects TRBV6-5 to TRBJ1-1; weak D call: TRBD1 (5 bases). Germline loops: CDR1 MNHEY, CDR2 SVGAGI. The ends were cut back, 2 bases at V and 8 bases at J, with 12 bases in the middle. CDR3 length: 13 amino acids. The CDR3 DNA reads TGTGCCAGCAGTTACAGGGATAGGGGAGAAGCTTTCTTT. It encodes CASSYRDRGEAFF.

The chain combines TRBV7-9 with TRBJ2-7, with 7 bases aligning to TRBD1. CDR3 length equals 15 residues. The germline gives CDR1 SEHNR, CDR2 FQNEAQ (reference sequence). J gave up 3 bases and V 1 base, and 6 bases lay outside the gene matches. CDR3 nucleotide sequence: TGTGCCAGCAGCTTAGGACAGGGAGAGGGCTACGAGCAGTACTTC. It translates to CASSLGQGEGYEQYF.